Each of the 16 T cell receptor beta chains below was sequenced from the same sample in a study of technical replicates of blood from several donors. Assay: immunoSEQ multiplex PCR; the TCRdb copy retains only in-frame clones and omits some. The sample shows around 53,000 clones, around nine tenths of them seen only once. The sequencing sample was made of PBMCs. These TCRs come from a human donor in good health. Some clones in this sample may be carry-over from other donors' samples.

The gene calls are TRBV30 and TRBJ2-5; TRBD2 aligns across 9 bases. With V trimmed by 1 base and J by 4 bases, 7 bases remained unmatched. CDR3 length equals 15 residues. Germline V CDR1 and CDR2: GTSNPN, SVGIG (reference sequence). The DNA for the CDR3 is TGTGCCTGGAGTGCTGGGACTAGCTCTAGAGAGACCCAGTACTTC. Translated, it gives CAWSAGTSSRETQYF.

The chain employs TRBV6-6 and TRBJ1-2, with 9 bases fitting TRBD1. The CDR3 runs to 16 residues. CDR1 is MNHNY, CDR2 SVGAGI, per germline (reference sequence). The V gene end was trimmed by 9 bases and the J gene end by 1 base; junction bases not matched to a gene: 12. Here the CDR3 reads CASTPALGQGNYGYTF. CDR3 sequence (DNA): TGTGCCAGTACCCCAGCTCTGGGACAGGGTAACTATGGCTACACCTTC.

CDR3 DNA sequence: TGTGCCAGCAGTTACGGACACCCCACCGGGGAGCTGTTTTTT. As protein: CASSYGHPTGELFF. The chain carries TRBV5-6 and TRBJ2-2; perhaps TRBD1 as D (5 bases). Trimming took 5 bases from V and 4 from J, leaving 12 bases between them. CDR1 and CDR2 (germline): SGHDT, YYEEEE. There are 14 residues in the CDR3.

The gene calls are TRBV2 and TRBJ1-4; D ambiguous. Trimming pared 11 bases from V and 6 bases from J, leaving 16 bases between. The CDR3 loop spans 13 amino acids. Per the germline V gene, CDR1 is SNHLY and CDR2 is FYNNEI. CDR3 protein: CAGRQSNHEKLFF. CDR3 DNA sequence: TGTGCCGGGAGACAATCAAACCATGAAAAACTGTTTTTT.

This chain connects TRBV5-6 to TRBJ2-7, with D perhaps TRBD1 (6 bases). There are 13 residues in the CDR3. Germline-derived CDR1 and CDR2 are SGHDT and YYEEEE. Trimming removed 4 bases from V and 1 base from J, with 9 bases in between. CDR3 amino acids: CASSPGVSYEQYF. The CDR3 DNA sequence: TGTGCCAGCAGCCCAGGGGTTTCCTACGAGCAGTACTTC.

V and J are TRBV7-6 and TRBJ2-7; unclear D gene. V lost 1 base and J 3 bases, leaving 13 bases between the germline ends. CDR1 is SGHVS, CDR2 FNYEAQ, per germline. The CDR3 totals 15 residues. The CDR3 loop is CASSLGDTLGYEQYF. The DNA for the CDR3 is TGTGCCAGCAGCTTAGGCGACACCCTCGGCTACGAGCAGTACTTC.

CDR3 bases: TGTGCCTTCCGGGACAGGGGGAACACTGAAGCTTTCTTT. It is translated as CAFRDRGNTEAFF. V is TRBV30 and J is TRBJ1-1, with 10 bases fitting TRBD1. Germline CDR1 reads GTSNPN; CDR2 reads SVGIG (reference sequence). The V gene end was trimmed by 7 bases and the J gene end by 1 base; junction bases not matched to a gene: 3. There are 13 residues in the CDR3.

This clone was picked up one time. The V call is TRBV7-9, the J call TRBJ2-3; the D gene is possibly TRBD2 (5 bases). The CDR3 extends over 15 amino acids. From germline, CDR1 is SEHNR and CDR2 FQNEAQ (reference sequence). The germline V and J ends were trimmed by 2 bases and 4 bases, with 13 bases remaining between them. CDR3 nucleotide sequence: TGTGCCAGCAGCTTACCAAGACTAACCTCAGATACGCAGTATTTT. Protein: CASSLPRLTSDTQYF.

The rearrangement uses TRBV29-1 and TRBJ2-7; 10 bases agree with TRBD2. Germline-derived CDR1 and CDR2 are SQVTM and ANQGSEA. V lost 4 bases, J lost 2 bases, and 2 bases stayed unmatched. CDR3 length equals 13 residues. The CDR3: CSVALAGAYEQYF. CDR3 sequence (DNA): TGCAGCGTTGCTCTAGCGGGGGCCTACGAGCAGTACTTC.

This clone was recorded a few times. V is TRBV28 and J is TRBJ2-7; TRBD2 agrees at 16 bases. The germline V gene has CDR1 MDHEN and CDR2 SYDVKM. The CDR3 is 22 residues long. J lost 4 bases, V lost 4 bases, and 22 bases had no gene match. CDR3 region: CASSSIYKGGTSGGAIGYEQYF. The CDR3 bases are TGTGCCAGCAGTTCTATATACAAGGGTGGGACTAGCGGGGGGGCGATCGGTTACGAGCAGTACTTC.

The chain employs TRBV7-7 and TRBJ2-1; 11 bases are a match to TRBD1. Germline V gene data show CDR1 as SSHAT and CDR2 as FNYEAQ (reference sequence). This CDR3 region has 15 residues. V lost 3 bases and J lost 8; bases outside the gene matches: 6. CDR3 sequence (DNA): TGTGCCAGCAGCTTGAGGACAGGGGGCATGGATGAGCAGTTCTTC. As protein: CASSLRTGGMDEQFF.

The rearrangement joins TRBV30 to TRBJ2-2; TRBD2 matches 11 bases. Germline trimming cut 2 bases from V and 7 bases from J; bases unmatched to any gene: 6. The CDR3 consists of 15 residues. Germline CDR1 GTSNPN, CDR2 SVGIG (reference sequence). The CDR3 DNA is TGTGCCTGGAGTAATCTGGGACTAGCGGACGGGGAGCTGTTTTTT. Protein product: CAWSNLGLADGELFF.

The chain recombines TRBV5-1 with TRBJ1-1; TRBD1 aligns across 9 bases. There are 14 residues in the CDR3. Germline V gene sequence: CDR1 SGHRS, CDR2 YFSETQ. V lost 5 bases, J lost 4 bases, and 6 bases stayed unmatched. The CDR3 is CASRPQGAVTEAFF. CDR3 DNA: TGCGCCAGCAGGCCACAGGGGGCGGTCACTGAAGCTTTCTTT.

The rearrangement uses TRBV2 and TRBJ2-5; D is possibly TRBD2 (5 bases). CDR3 size: 13 residues. Germline lookup yields CDR1 SNHLY and CDR2 FYNNEI. Trimming removed 5 bases from V and 4 bases from J, with 11 bases in between. CDR3 loop: CASSTGVGETQYF. In DNA form, the CDR3 reads TGTGCCAGCAGTACCGGGGTAGGAGAGACCCAGTACTTC.

V gene TRBV6-5 combines with J gene TRBJ2-7, with D possibly being TRBD1 (5 bases). Trimming took off 6 bases at V and 4 bases at J, with 13 bases between the two ends. Germline lookup yields CDR1 MNHEY and CDR2 SVGAGI. CDR3 length: 13 amino acids. Here the CDR3 DNA reads TGTGCCAGCAGCGGACCCCAGGGTTACGAGCAGTACTTC. It is translated as CASSGPQGYEQYF.

The chain uses TRBV6-5 and TRBJ1-6, with D perhaps TRBD1 (6 bases). CDR3 length equals 15 residues. Looked up from germline, CDR1 is MNHEY and CDR2 is SVGAGI. With 3 bases removed from V and 2 bases from J, the gap between germline ends came to 8 bases. As DNA, the CDR3 is TGTGCCAGCAGTTATAACAGGGCCTATAATTCACCCCTCCACTTT. Encoded protein: CASSYNRAYNSPLHF.